This record concerns one T cell receptor (beta chain) sequence. Antigen: not known. CDR3 size: 16 residues. V shed 0 bases and J shed 0 bases, with 13 bases lying between them. CDR1 is SGHRS, CDR2 YFSETQ, per germline. This record comes from a study of cytomegalovirus exposure and HLA in healthy donors. Overall study: When fewer than 400 donors were genotyped, roughly four fifths of them were found to fall in the Caucasian-associated ancestry cluster. Study outcomes and limitations: Among the sequence variants, a highly shared cluster was likely an artifact of sequencing. Presence/absence analyses assumed roughly uniform sequencing depth across donors, which may not hold.

The PCR made use of 60 Vbeta and 13 Jbeta primers. The assay was immunoSEQ multiplex PCR, and TCRdb's table has in-frame clones only and misses some. The sample gives about 94,000 clones, under 80% of which show up once; over 6% is in the top ten. The source is a middle-aged man in good health and CMV-seropositive. The chain joins TRBV5-1 to TRBJ2-7; D might be TRBD1 (6 bases). Sequencing was done on a sample of PBMCs. CDR3 sequence (DNA): TGCGCCAGCAGCTTGGGGGCAGGGGTGAGCTCCTACGAGCAGTACTTC. Protein: CASSLGAGVSSYEQYF.